These 27 T cell receptor beta chains were sequenced from one sample in a study of shared clonotypes between healthy human individuals. Assay: immunoSEQ multiplex PCR; the TCRdb copy retains only in-frame clones and omits some. The table includes around 2,000,000 clones, around 95% detected once. The sample was naive CD4+ T cells sorted from blood. Indicated subset: CD45RA+ positively selected. The receptors were gathered from a young man in good health.

The chain is built from TRBV2 and TRBJ1-3; no definite D call. Trimming left V 7 bases short and J 0 bases short, with 13 bases between. The CDR3 contains 15 residues. Germline V gene lookup returns CDR1 SNHLY and CDR2 FYNNEI. The CDR3 is CASNVRAISGNTIYF. The CDR3 nucleotides read TGTGCCAGCAATGTGAGGGCAATCTCTGGAAACACCATATATTTT.

This sequence joins TRBV5-1 and TRBJ1-1; D ambiguous. The CDR3 loop spans 17 amino acids. Germline CDR1 reads SGHRS; CDR2 reads YFSETQ. V lost 0 bases to trimming and J lost 0 bases, with 15 bases between them. The CDR3 sequence: CASSLAWQESMNTEAFF. CDR3 nucleotide sequence: TGCGCCAGCAGCTTGGCTTGGCAGGAGTCAATGAACACTGAAGCTTTCTTT.

V and J are TRBV7-2 and TRBJ2-1; 8 nucleotides agree with TRBD2. Per germline, CDR1 SGHTA and CDR2 FQGNSA. Germline trimming cut 1 base from V and 1 base from J; bases unmatched to any gene: 3. The CDR3 has 16 residues. The CDR3 nucleotides read TGTGCCAGCAGCTTAGGCCCTAGCGGGTCCTACAATGAGCAGTTCTTC. Translated, it gives CASSLGPSGSYNEQFF.

This sequence joins TRBV18 and TRBJ2-1; D gene uncertain. Trimming cost V 4 bases and J 2 bases, with 15 bases left between them. This CDR3 spans 16 amino acids. Germline values: CDR1 KGHSH, CDR2 LQKENI. The CDR3 DNA follows: TGTGCCAGCTCACTTCTAATGGCGGCGGCCTACAATGAGCAGTTCTTC. Translated, it gives CASSLLMAAAYNEQFF.

The chain is built from TRBV11-2 and TRBJ1-1; perhaps TRBD1 as D (6 bases). This CDR3 region has 11 residues. Trimming cost V 6 bases and J 4 bases, with 6 bases left between them. CDR1 is SGHAT and CDR2 is FQNNGV in the germline V gene. CDR3 protein: CASRGATEAFF. CDR3 coding DNA: TGTGCCAGCAGGGGGGCCACTGAAGCTTTCTTT.

V usage is TRBV15 and J usage is TRBJ1-1; D perhaps matches TRBD1 (5 bases). This CDR3 has 14 residues. Germline V lookup: CDR1 LNHNV, CDR2 YYDKDF (reference sequence). Trimming stripped 0 bases from V and 1 base from J, with 6 bases between. CDR3 loop: CATSRDGANTEAFF. The CDR3 DNA reads as TGTGCCACCAGCAGAGATGGGGCGAACACTGAAGCTTTCTTT.

The rearrangement uses TRBV7-2 and TRBJ2-7; either TRBD1 or TRBD2 may fit D (6 bases each). The germline gives CDR1 SGHTA, CDR2 FQGNSA. The ends were cut back, 8 bases at V and 2 bases at J, with 16 bases in the middle. This CDR3 contains 14 residues. CDR3 sequence: CASAGGDTPYEQYF. CDR3 coding DNA: TGTGCCAGCGCCGGCGGGGACACACCCTACGAGCAGTACTTC.

This chain joins TRBV13 and TRBJ2-7; 9 bases are a match to TRBD1. The CDR3 is 14 residues long. V gave up 4 bases and J gave up 3 bases; unmatched junction bases: 4. CDR1 and CDR2 (germline): PRHDT, FYEKMQ (reference sequence). In nucleotides, the CDR3 is TGTGCCAGCAGCTCCCTGGGACAGGGCTACGAGCAGTACTTC. Its translation: CASSSLGQGYEQYF.

V is TRBV30 and J is TRBJ1-4; TRBD1 agrees at 8 bases. Germline values: CDR1 GTSNPN, CDR2 SVGIG (reference sequence). This CDR3 spans 17 amino acids. The ends lost 3 bases at V and 2 bases at J; junction bases unmatched: 11. DNA for the CDR3: TGTGCCTGGAGCCCTCGGACAGGGAGGACGACTAATGAAAAACTGTTTTTT. Residues: CAWSPRTGRTTNEKLFF.

About this clone: The same CDR3 is also encoded by other DNA sequences in this sample. The chain has TRBV7-2 and TRBJ2-5; D remains unclear. The length of the CDR3 is 13 residues. Between the trimmed V and J ends, which lost 3 bases and 5 bases, there was a span of 10 bases. CDR1 is SGHTA, CDR2 FQGNSA, per germline. DNA for the CDR3: TGTGCCAGCAGCTTTCGGTCAGGCGAGACCCAGTACTTC. Protein product: CASSFRSGETQYF.

The chain joins TRBV20-1 to TRBJ1-1, with D maybe TRBD1 (5 bases). Germline loops: CDR1 DFQATT, CDR2 SNEGSKA (reference sequence). V lost 4 bases to trimming and J lost 11 bases, with 14 bases between them. This CDR3 is built from 11 residues. The DNA for the CDR3 is TGCAGTGCTAACTCCCTCTGGGGGGCTTTCTTT. Residues: CSANSLWGAFF.

This rearrangement joins TRBV19 to TRBJ1-6; possibly TRBD1 for D (6 bases). Trimming took 3 bases from V and 0 from J, leaving 15 bases between them. CDR1 and CDR2 from the germline V gene are LNHDA and SQIVND (reference sequence). The CDR3 runs to 18 residues. The CDR3 spells CASSIGRGQSSYNSPLHF. DNA of the CDR3: TGTGCCAGTAGTATTGGACGGGGACAAAGCTCCTATAATTCACCCCTCCACTTT.

This chain links TRBV19 with TRBJ2-5; D remains unclear. Per germline, CDR1 LNHDA and CDR2 SQIVND (reference sequence). The CDR3 contains 14 residues. V lost 4 bases and J lost 5, with 14 bases in between. CDR3 sequence reads: CASSTTPVGETQYF. The CDR3 bases are TGTGCCAGTAGTACTACCCCTGTCGGGGAGACCCAGTACTTC.

The chain uses TRBV19 and TRBJ1-1; D gene ambiguous. Trimming left V 2 bases short and J 10 bases short, with 11 bases between. Germline loops: CDR1 LNHDA, CDR2 SQIVND (reference sequence). There are 12 residues in the CDR3. This chain's CDR3 is CASSITEGIAFF. The CDR3 nucleotides read TGTGCCAGTAGTATAACCGAGGGAATAGCTTTCTTT.

The chain links TRBV11-3 to TRBJ2-7; a weak D match, TRBD2 (5 bases). Germline CDR1 and CDR2: SGHNT and YENEEA. Trimming removed 1 base from V and 6 bases from J, with 13 bases in between. The CDR3 extends over 14 amino acids. CDR3 bases: TGTGCCAGCAGCTTAGGGACTGCCGAAGCCGAGCAGTACTTC. Translation gives CASSLGTAEAEQYF.

The chain employs TRBV6-4 and TRBJ1-5, with D unclear. Germline loops: CDR1 MRHNA, CDR2 SNTAGT. This CDR3 contains 13 residues. V was trimmed by 3 bases and J by 3 bases, leaving 6 bases between them. The CDR3 loop is CASSEAVNQPQHF. In DNA form, the CDR3 reads TGTGCCAGCAGTGAAGCCGTCAATCAGCCCCAGCATTTT.

The genes are TRBV6-5 and TRBJ2-1; no reliable D call. The germline gives CDR1 MNHEY, CDR2 SVGAGI. The CDR3 totals 15 residues. V was cut by 0 bases and J by 4 bases, with 10 bases left in between. The CDR3 spells CASSYSSVKYNEQFF. CDR3 bases: TGTGCCAGCAGTTACTCGTCGGTAAAATACAATGAGCAGTTCTTC.

As regards this clone: Since a much larger clone is just one base distant, this may be a read error. At the DNA level, this CDR3 is encoded by other sequences in the same sample as well. CDR3: CAWRGQGDTEAFF. CDR3 nucleotides: TGTGCCTGGAGAGGACAGGGGGACACTGAAGCTTTCTTT. This chain uses TRBV30 with TRBJ1-1; TRBD1 matches 10 bases. V was pared by 3 bases and J by 3 bases, with 1 base of the junction left unmatched. The CDR3 extends over 13 amino acids. Germline V gives CDR1 GTSNPN, CDR2 SVGIG (reference sequence).

This chain uses TRBV10-2 with TRBJ1-2, with D possibly matching TRBD1 (5 bases). CDR1 is WSHSY, CDR2 SAAADI, per germline. The V end was cut by 4 bases, the J end by 3 bases, with 6 bases between. The CDR3 runs to 12 residues. CDR3 loop: CASSAGDYGYTF. The DNA for the CDR3 is TGCGCCAGCAGTGCGGGGGACTATGGCTACACCTTC.

The V and J genes are TRBV5-1 and TRBJ2-2, with TRBD1 matching over 8 bases. This CDR3 contains 15 residues. Trimming removed 4 bases from V and 3 bases from J; junction bases left unmatched: 5. Germline V CDR1 and CDR2: SGHRS, YFSETQ. For the CDR3, the DNA is TGCGCCAGCAGCCCCCGGACAGGGTACACCGGGGAGCTGTTTTTT. This gives the protein CASSPRTGYTGELFF.

The chain recombines TRBV5-4 with TRBJ2-7; 10 bases are a match to TRBD2. From germline, CDR1 is SGHNT and CDR2 YYREEE (reference sequence). CDR3 size: 15 residues. The ends lost 4 bases at V and 5 bases at J; junction bases unmatched: 9. The CDR3 here is CASSRPGLAYHEQYF. The CDR3 DNA is TGTGCCAGCAGCCGCCCGGGACTAGCGTACCACGAGCAGTACTTC.

The genes are TRBV9 and TRBJ2-2; no clear D gene. The CDR3 length is 12 residues. Germline CDR1 SGDLS, CDR2 YYNGEE. The germline V and J ends were trimmed by 4 bases and 5 bases, with 6 bases remaining between them. The CDR3 region has the DNA TGTGCCAGCAGCCCCTGGACCGGGGAGCTGTTTTTT. Translated: CASSPWTGELFF.

This clone was seen only once. The chain couples TRBV11-1 to TRBJ2-7; D perhaps matches TRBD1 (5 bases). The V and J ends lost 5 bases and 0 bases respectively, with 14 bases between them. The CDR3 extends over 15 amino acids. The germline V gene encodes CDR1 SGHAT and CDR2 FQDESV (reference sequence). The CDR3 DNA follows: TGTGCCAGCAGCCTAATGGGGCAGAGCTCCTACGAGCAGTACTTC. This sequence encodes CASSLMGQSSYEQYF.

This clone is a singleton in its sample. The J gene is TRBJ2-2, the V gene TRBV7-9; no firm D call. Trimming cost V 2 bases and J 5 bases, with 9 bases left between them. The CDR3 runs 14 residues. Germline loops: CDR1 SEHNR, CDR2 FQNEAQ (reference sequence). The CDR3 spells CASSLNLETGELFF. The CDR3 coding sequence is TGTGCCAGCAGCTTAAACCTTGAGACCGGGGAGCTGTTTTTT.

The chain employs TRBV5-1 and TRBJ1-1, with unresolved D. Between the trimmed V and J ends, which lost 3 bases and 4 bases, there was a span of 7 bases. This CDR3 has 12 residues. Germline CDR1 is SGHRS and CDR2 is YFSETQ. The CDR3 DNA follows: TGCGCCAGCAGCTCAAGGCGCACTGAAGCTTTCTTT. Translating it yields CASSSRRTEAFF.

V and J are TRBV5-1 and TRBJ2-5; 7 bases align to TRBD2. Germline V gene sequence: CDR1 SGHRS, CDR2 YFSETQ. The length of the CDR3 is 14 residues. V shed 5 bases, J shed 3 bases, and the junction held 7 bases outside the gene matches. The CDR3 nucleotides read TGCGCCAGCAGGGGGTTTCTAGCGGAAGAGACCCAGTACTTC. This sequence encodes CASRGFLAEETQYF.

The chain links TRBV15 to TRBJ1-2, with TRBD1 matching over 9 bases. Germline CDR1 and CDR2: LNHNV and YYDKDF (reference sequence). The CDR3 is made up of 14 amino acids. With V trimmed by 1 base and J by 7 bases, 4 bases remained unmatched. CDR3 DNA: TGTGCCACCAGCAGAGGGGGACAGGGCTCTGGCTACACCTTC. As protein: CATSRGGQGSGYTF.